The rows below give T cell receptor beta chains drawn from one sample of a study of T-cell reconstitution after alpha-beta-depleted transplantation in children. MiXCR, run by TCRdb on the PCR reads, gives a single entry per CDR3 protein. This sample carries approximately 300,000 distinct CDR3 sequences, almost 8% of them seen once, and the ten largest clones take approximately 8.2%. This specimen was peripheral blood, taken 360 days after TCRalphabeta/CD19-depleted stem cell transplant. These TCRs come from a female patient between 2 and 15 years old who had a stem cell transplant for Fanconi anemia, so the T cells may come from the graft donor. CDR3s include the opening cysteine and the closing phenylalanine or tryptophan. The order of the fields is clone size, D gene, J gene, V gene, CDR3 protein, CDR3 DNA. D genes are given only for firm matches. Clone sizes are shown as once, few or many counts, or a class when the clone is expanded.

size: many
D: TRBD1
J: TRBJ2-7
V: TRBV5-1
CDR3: CASSLVKPGQGSYEQYF
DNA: TGCGCCAGCAGCTTGGTTAAACCGGGACAGGGGTCCTACGAGCAGTACTTC

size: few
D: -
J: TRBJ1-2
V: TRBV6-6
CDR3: CASSLKGGYTF
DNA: TGTGCCAGCAGTTTGAAAGGCGGCTACACCTTC

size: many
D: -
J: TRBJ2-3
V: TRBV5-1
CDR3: CASSLVGRGTDTQYF
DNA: TGCGCCAGCAGCTTGGTTGGCAGGGGCACAGATACGCAGTATTTT

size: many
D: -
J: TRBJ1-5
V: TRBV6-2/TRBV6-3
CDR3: CASSYDQTGEGPQHF
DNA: TGTGCCAGCAGTTACGATCAGACGGGGGAAGGGCCCCAGCATTTT

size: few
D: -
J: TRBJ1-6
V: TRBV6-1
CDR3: CASSKRGVNSPLHF
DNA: TGTGCCAGCAGTAAAAGGGGGGTCAATTCACCCCTCCACTTT

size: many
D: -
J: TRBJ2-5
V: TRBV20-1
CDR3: CSARKAETQYF
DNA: TGCAGTGCTAGAAAAGCAGAGACCCAGTACTTC

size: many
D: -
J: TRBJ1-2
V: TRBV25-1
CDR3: CASSAQGGYGYTF
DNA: TGTGCCAGCAGTGCACAGGGTGGCTATGGCTACACCTTC

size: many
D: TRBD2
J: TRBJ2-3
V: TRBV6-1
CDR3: CASSEEAGLATDTQYF
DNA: TGTGCCAGCAGTGAAGAAGCGGGACTAGCCACAGATACGCAGTATTTT

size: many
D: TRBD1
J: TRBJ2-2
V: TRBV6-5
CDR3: CASSYSDRELPTGELFF
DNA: TGTGCCAGCAGTTACTCGGACAGGGAACTACCCACCGGGGAGCTGTTTTTT

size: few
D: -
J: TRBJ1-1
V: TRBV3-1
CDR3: CASRQGQAPEAFF
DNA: TGTGCCAGCAGGCAAGGGCAGGCCCCTGAAGCTTTCTTT